The entry below describes one TCR beta chain. The antigen is not known. These data belong to a study of blood T cells in healthy people across ages. The second PCR ran about 6 to 12 cycles with a sample-barcoded 5' primer and J-beta primers. CDR3-containing paired-end reads numbering at least 2.5 million came from each sample. Each CDR3 protein gets one entry after TCRdb re-called the 5' RACE reads with MiXCR. The sample has about 1.8 million distinct CDR3 sequences, roughly 50% seen once; the top ten hold 2.1%. Study observations and caveats: Roughly linearly, TCR beta diversity per million T cells fell as age increased. Nothing was known about donor CMV status, and this possibly confounded expanded clonotype changes.

Germline trimming cut 5 bases from V and 2 bases from J; bases unmatched to any gene: 6. Germline V lookup: CDR1 SGHTA, CDR2 FQGNSA. The CDR3 length is 16 residues. Specimen: blood. The V call is TRBV7-2, the J call TRBJ2-6; 7 nucleotides match TRBD1. This receptor was taken from a woman in her 40s in good health. The CDR3 is CASSPDRVTGANVLTF. The CDR3 nucleotides read TGTGCCAGCAGCCCCGACAGGGTAACTGGGGCCAACGTCCTGACTTTC.